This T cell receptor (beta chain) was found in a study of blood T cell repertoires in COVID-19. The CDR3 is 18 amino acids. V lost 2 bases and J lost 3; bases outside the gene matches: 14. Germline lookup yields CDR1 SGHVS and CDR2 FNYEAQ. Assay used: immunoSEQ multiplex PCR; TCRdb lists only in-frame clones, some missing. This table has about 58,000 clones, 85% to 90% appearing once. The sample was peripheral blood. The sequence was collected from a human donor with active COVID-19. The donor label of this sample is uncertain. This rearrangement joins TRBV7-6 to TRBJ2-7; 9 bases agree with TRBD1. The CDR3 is CASSLTSPTGGLYYEQYF. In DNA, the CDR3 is TGTGCCAGCAGCTTAACCTCACCGACAGGGGGGTTATACTACGAGCAGTACTTC.